This is a list of T cell receptor beta chains from one sample in a study of PD-1 blockade in classical Hodgkin lymphoma. Clones were sequenced by immunoSEQ multiplex PCR, and TCRdb holds only the in-frame ones, with some missing. The table has 30,000 to 40,000 clones, 80% to 95% seen once. Sequencing used CD4+ T cells from blood, obtained before the fourth cycle of nivolumab. These receptors originate from a human donor with classical Hodgkin lymphoma. Each CDR3 is given with its conserved first and last residue. Each record gives: clone size, D gene, J gene, V gene, CDR3 DNA, CDR3 protein. A D gene is named only where the DNA matches it firmly. Not all rows give a size; the values are once, few, many and, for expanded clones, a class.

NA NA TRBJ2-7 TRBV11-2 TGTGCCAGCAGCTCCGTGACAGCCTTCTACGAGCAGTACTTC CASSSVTAFYEQYF
once NA TRBJ1-1 TRBV9 TGTGCCAGCAGCCCAGGTGCGGGGACGTGGGGAGCTTTCTTT CASSPGAGTWGAFF
NA TRBD1 TRBJ2-7 TRBV19 TGTGCCAGTAGTTCCCAGGGGGCGTCTTCCTACGAGCAGTACTTC CASSSQGASSYEQYF
NA TRBD2 TRBJ2-7 TRBV19 TGTGCCAGTAGTTCAACTATCCGGAGCGGGACCTACGAGCAGTACTTC CASSSTIRSGTYEQYF
NA TRBD2 TRBJ2-1 TRBV19 TGTGCCAGTAGTCCGAGGAGCGGGGTCTCCGTGCGTAATGAGCAGTTCTTC CASSPRSGVSVRNEQFF
once TRBD1 TRBJ1-2 TRBV6-1 TGTGCCAGCAGTGAAGGACAGGGCGGGGCTGGTTTGGGCACCTTC CASSEGQGGAGLGTF
NA NA TRBJ1-1 TRBV25-1 TGTGCCAGCACCCCTCTGGGGGGGATGGACACTGAAGCTTTCTTT CASTPLGGMDTEAFF
NA TRBD1 TRBJ2-7 TRBV27 TGTGCCACCCTACGGGCGACAGGGGCCGCCTACGAGCAGTACTTC CATLRATGAAYEQYF
NA NA TRBJ2-7 TRBV10-1 TGCGCCAGCGGACAGCTAACCTACGAGCAGTACTTC CASGQLTYEQYF
NA NA TRBJ2-7 TRBV19 TGTGCCAGTAGCTTTTTGACAGGAACCTACGAGCAGTACTTC CASSFLTGTYEQYF
NA NA TRBJ1-5 TRBV28 TGTGCCAGCAGTTTGAGACCCCCCAGGCAGCCCCAGCATTTT CASSLRPPRQPQHF
NA NA TRBJ1-1 TRBV6-5 TGTGCCAGCAGTTACTCGCCTAGGGGGGAGGCTTTCTTT CASSYSPRGEAFF
NA TRBD1 TRBJ2-2 TRBV5-6 TGTGCCAGCAGCTTGAAACCGGGACAGGGGGTTACCGGGGAGCTGTTTTTT CASSLKPGQGVTGELFF
NA NA TRBJ2-5 TRBV19 TGTGCCAGTAGTTCACGGGGCCAGGCCGGCTGGAAGACCCAGTACTTC CASSSRGQAGWKTQYF
NA TRBD2 TRBJ2-7 TRBV7-2 TGTGCCAGCAGCTCCAGGACTAGCGGGGCGGCCGAGCAGTACTTC CASSSRTSGAAEQYF
NA NA TRBJ2-1 TRBV28 TGTGCCAGCAGTTTGTCGGCTATAGCGTTCTTC CASSLSAIAFF
NA TRBD1 TRBJ1-5 TRBV7-8 TGTGCCAGCAGCTTAGACCGGACAGGGTCGACGGTGCAGCCCCAGCATTTT CASSLDRTGSTVQPQHF
NA NA TRBJ1-1 TRBV2 TGTGCCAGCATGTCATGGGGGCGCGGTACTGAAGCTTTCTTT CASMSWGRGTEAFF
NA TRBD1 TRBJ1-5 TRBV10-2 TGCGCCAGCAGACAGGGGTCAGGGCCCCAGCATTTT CASRQGSGPQHF
NA NA TRBJ2-6 TRBV29-1 TGCAGCGTTGCGAGGACGGCTAGCTCTGGGGCCAACGTCCTGACTTTC CSVARTASSGANVLTF
NA TRBD2 TRBJ2-3 TRBV19 TGTGCCAGCCGATCCCTAGCGGGCACAGATACGCAGTATTTT CASRSLAGTDTQYF
NA TRBD1 TRBJ2-7 TRBV29-1 TGCAGCGTGCCTGAGGACAGGGAAGATGCTTACGAGCAGTACTTC CSVPEDREDAYEQYF
NA NA TRBJ2-6 TRBV19 TGTGCCAGTAGTGCTACCCGGACATCTGGGGCCAACGTCCTGACTTTC CASSATRTSGANVLTF
NA NA TRBJ1-1 TRBV30 TGTGCCTGGCGACAGCTCATGAACACTGAAGCTTTCTTT CAWRQLMNTEAFF
few NA TRBJ1-2 TRBV29-1 TGCAGCGGGACGGATGGCTTAAACTATGGCTACACCTTC CSGTDGLNYGYTF
few NA TRBJ1-1 TRBV6-5 TGTGCCAGCAGTTACTCGGGGAGGGGTACTGAAGCTTTCTTT CASSYSGRGTEAFF
NA NA TRBJ2-1 TRBV7-9 TGTGCCAGCAGCTTATCCTCAAATGAGCAGTTCTTC CASSLSSNEQFF
once NA TRBJ1-1 TRBV5-1 TGCGCCAGCAGCTTGGTCCAGGGGTCGGGCAGTGGAGCTTTCTTT CASSLVQGSGSGAFF
NA NA TRBJ2-3 TRBV5-5 TGTGCCAGCAGCTTGGGCCTATCGACGCAGTATTTT CASSLGLSTQYF
NA NA TRBJ1-2 TRBV6-5 TGTGCCAGCAGTACTCAAGCTTCCTATGGCTACACCTTC CASSTQASYGYTF
few TRBD1 TRBJ1-2 TRBV7-6 TGTGCCAGCAGCTTAGGGACAGGGGATGGCTACACCTTC CASSLGTGDGYTF
NA NA TRBJ2-5 TRBV29-1 TGCAGCGTGGGACGGCGGCTCCAAGAGACCCAGTACTTC CSVGRRLQETQYF
NA NA TRBJ1-5 TRBV28 TGTGCCAGCAGGCCGACAGTCTTCTACCAGCCCCAGCATTTT CASRPTVFYQPQHF
NA NA TRBJ1-4 TRBV5-5 TGTGCCAGCAGCCTGGGGGGGATACAGGGTGAAAAACTGTTTTTT CASSLGGIQGEKLFF
NA NA TRBJ2-6 TRBV6-6 TGTGCCAGCAGTTACGGGGGCGCTGGGGCCAACGTCCTGACTTTC CASSYGGAGANVLTF
once NA TRBJ2-5 TRBV5-1 TGCGCCAGCAGCGAGCACCAGGGGGGCCTACAAGAGACCCAGTACTTC CASSEHQGGLQETQYF
NA NA TRBJ2-1 TRBV9 TGTGCCAGCAGCGTAGCGGGAGCGTTACAGGATGAGCAGTTCTTC CASSVAGALQDEQFF
NA NA TRBJ1-1 TRBV18 TGTGCCAGCTCACCATCGGGTAACACTGAAGCTTTCTTT CASSPSGNTEAFF
NA TRBD1 TRBJ2-1 TRBV27 TGTGCCAGCAGTTCACTTAAACTGACAGGGGGCACGGTGAATGAGCAGTTCTTC CASSSLKLTGGTVNEQFF
NA TRBD1 TRBJ2-7 TRBV11-3 TGTGCCAGCAGCTTACACAGGGGAAGGGAGCAGTACTTC CASSLHRGREQYF
NA TRBD1 TRBJ1-4 TRBV7-6 TGTGCCAGCAGCTTACAGGGACGGGGACAGCAGGGAAAACTGTTTTTT CASSLQGRGQQGKLFF
NA TRBD2 TRBJ2-1 TRBV15 TGTGCCACCAGGATTCGGACTAGCTCCTACAATGAGCAGTTCTTC CATRIRTSSYNEQFF
NA TRBD1 TRBJ1-1 TRBV18 TGTGCCAGCTCACCCTCGGGACAGAGGACAACTGAAGCTTTCTTT CASSPSGQRTTEAFF
NA TRBD2 TRBJ2-7 TRBV7-8 TGTGCCAGCAGCCACCGGCGGAGCGGGAGAGACGAGCAGTACTTC CASSHRRSGRDEQYF
NA TRBD2 TRBJ2-5 TRBV7-2 TGTGCCAGCAGCTACCGACTAGCGGGAGGGCGGGAGACCCAGTACTTC CASSYRLAGGRETQYF
once TRBD2 TRBJ2-1 TRBV27 TGTGCCAGCATGTTTTTGGGACTAGCGGGCAATGAGCAGTTCTTC CASMFLGLAGNEQFF
NA NA TRBJ2-7 TRBV6-6 TGTGCCAGCAGTTACCCGGAGAGTGCTCTCTCCTACGAGCAGTACTTC CASSYPESALSYEQYF
NA TRBD2 TRBJ2-1 TRBV9 TGTGCCAGCAGCGGACTAGCGGGAGTTGAGCAGTTCTTC CASSGLAGVEQFF
NA NA TRBJ2-5 TRBV18 TGTGCCAGCTCCCCACTATTCCGATCAGTGGGGGAGACCCAGTACTTC CASSPLFRSVGETQYF
NA TRBD1 TRBJ1-2 TRBV29-1 TGCAGCGTTCAACCCAGGGGGACAGGCCGAAACTATGGCTACACCTTC CSVQPRGTGRNYGYTF
NA NA TRBJ1-1 TRBV30 TGTGCCTGGAGTGATTCGGGGACTAGAGAAGCTTTCTTT CAWSDSGTREAFF
NA TRBD2 TRBJ2-1 TRBV6-6 TGTGCCAGCAGTAGGACTAGCGGGAGTATGGGTGAGCAGTTCTTC CASSRTSGSMGEQFF
NA NA TRBJ2-2 TRBV6-5 TGTGCCAGCAGTTTCATCAACACCGGGGAGCTGTTTTTT CASSFINTGELFF
NA NA TRBJ1-1 TRBV6-5 TGTGCCAGCAGTTTACCGGGGCAGCCCACTGAAGCTTTCTTT CASSLPGQPTEAFF
NA TRBD1 TRBJ2-7 TRBV18 TGTGCCAGCTCACCCAAGGGGGCCAGCTCCTACGAGCAGTACTTC CASSPKGASSYEQYF
NA TRBD1 TRBJ1-4 TRBV18 TGTGCCAGCTCACCACAGGGGGCCAGTGAAAAACTGTTTTTT CASSPQGASEKLFF
NA TRBD1 TRBJ2-7 TRBV7-8 TGTGCCAGTGTGAGACAGGGGTCGGGGCAGTACTTC CASVRQGSGQYF